Below are 2 T cell receptor beta chains sequenced from a single sample in a study of control samples from healthy donors and cancer patients. Assay used: immunoSEQ multiplex PCR; TCRdb lists only in-frame clones, some missing. The sample has some 82,000 clones, 75% to 85% seen once. The sample taken for sequencing was PBMCs. Every receptor here comes from a man in his 60s with head and neck cancer.

V usage is TRBV5-1 and J usage is TRBJ2-7; 9 nucleotides agree with TRBD2. The CDR3 is 15 residues long. Germline CDR1 is SGHRS and CDR2 is YFSETQ. V was clipped by 4 bases and J by 0 bases; unmatched bases: 5. CDR3 sequence: CASSPSGTSSYEQYF. CDR3 bases: TGCGCCAGCAGCCCTAGCGGGACAAGCTCCTACGAGCAGTACTTC.

The chain carries TRBV9 and TRBJ2-4; D unresolved. Trimming took 0 bases from V and 4 from J, leaving 8 bases between them. The V gene's germline CDR1 is SGDLS and CDR2 YYNGEE. The CDR3 is 14 amino acids. This CDR3 is CASSVGKEKNIQYF. CDR3 nucleotides: TGTGCCAGCAGCGTAGGTAAAGAGAAAAACATTCAGTACTTC.